Presented here are 13 T cell receptor beta chains from one specimen sequenced in a study of control samples from healthy donors and cancer patients. Generated by immunoSEQ multiplex PCR, the TCRdb table keeps only in-frame clones and is missing some. The data hold 130,000 or so clones, with roughly 90% observed a single time. Specimen: blood. All receptors derive from a woman aged 50 to 65 in good health.

V is TRBV6-2 or TRBV6-3 and J is TRBJ2-7; 8 nucleotides agree with TRBD1. Germline CDR1 and CDR2: MNHEY and SVGEGT. V lost 6 bases and J lost 0; bases outside the gene matches: 7. The CDR3 is 15 amino acids. CDR3 DNA: TGTGCCAGCAGCCTGGGACAGGTCCACTCCTACGAGCAGTACTTC. Translated, it gives CASSLGQVHSYEQYF.

The chain employs TRBV2 and TRBJ1-3; the match to TRBD1 covers 7 bases. The CDR3 length is 16 residues. Germline loops: CDR1 SNHLY, CDR2 FYNNEI. The V gene end was trimmed by 5 bases and the J gene end by 4 bases; junction bases not matched to a gene: 11. CDR3 sequence reads: CASSTAGGNEGNTIYF. The CDR3 DNA follows: TGTGCCAGCAGTACAGCAGGGGGAAACGAAGGAAACACCATATATTTT.

The chain links TRBV7-6 to TRBJ2-2; D may be TRBD2 (6 bases). V lost 5 bases to trimming and J lost 4 bases, with 11 bases between them. CDR1 SGHVS and CDR2 FNYEAQ come from the germline V gene. The CDR3 spans 14 residues. The CDR3 region is CASSRVGGTGELFF. CDR3 nucleotides: TGTGCCAGCAGCCGAGTGGGGGGCACCGGGGAGCTGTTTTTT. The complete variable domain, with remaining parts taken from reference TRBV7-6 and TRBJ2-2, reads GAGVSQSPRYKVTKRGQDVALRCDPISGHVSLYWYRQALGQGPEFLTYFNYEAQQDKSGLPNDRFSAERPEGSISTLTIQRTEQRDSAMYRCASSRVGGTGELFFGEGSRLTVL.

The gene calls are TRBV9 and TRBJ1-3; D gene uncertain. The V end lost 3 bases, the J end lost 4 bases, and 8 bases lay between the germline ends. Germline assignment: CDR1 SGDLS and CDR2 YYNGEE. The CDR3 extends over 13 amino acids. CDR3 residues: CASSAVEGNTIYF. The CDR3 DNA reads TGTGCCAGCAGCGCGGTGGAGGGAAACACCATATATTTT. Based on the CDR3 plus reference TRBV9 and TRBJ1-3, the full variable domain is DSGVTQTPKHLITATGQRVTLRCSPRSGDLSVYWYQQSLDQGLQFLIQYYNGEERAKGNILERFSAQQFPDLHSELNLSSLELGDSALYFCASSAVEGNTIYFGEGSWLTVV.

CDR3 in amino acids: CASSQDLSSTTEAFF. CDR3 coding DNA: TGTGCCAGCAGCCAAGATCTATCGTCGACTACTGAAGCTTTCTTT. The V and J genes are TRBV3-1 (or the pseudogene TRBV3-2) and TRBJ1-1; D is unclear. The CDR3 consists of 15 residues. CDR1 and CDR2 (germline): LGHDT, YNNKEL (reference sequence). The V end was cut by 0 bases, the J end by 5 bases, with 13 bases between.

In this sample, this clone turned up once. The chain couples TRBV15 to TRBJ1-2; the D gene is possibly TRBD1 (6 bases). The CDR3 is made up of 12 amino acids. CDR1 is LNHNV and CDR2 is YYDKDF in the germline V gene (reference sequence). The germline V and J ends were trimmed by 4 bases and 6 bases, with 9 bases remaining between them. The CDR3: CATSTRGDGYTF. Here the CDR3 DNA reads TGTGCCACCAGCACAAGGGGGGATGGCTACACCTTC.

The chain couples TRBV6-6 to TRBJ1-5; TRBD1 matches 7 bases. The ends lost 4 bases at V and 4 bases at J; junction bases unmatched: 1. The CDR3 runs 13 residues. Looked up from germline, CDR1 is MNHNY and CDR2 is SVGAGI (reference sequence). DNA of the CDR3: TGTGCCAGCAGTTTGACAGGGAATCAGCCCCAGCATTTT. Translating it yields CASSLTGNQPQHF.

This sequence joins TRBV5-1 and TRBJ2-7, with 9 positions matching TRBD1. Germline V lookup: CDR1 SGHRS, CDR2 YFSETQ. V was pared by 4 bases and J by 5 bases, with 7 bases of the junction left unmatched. The CDR3 covers 14 residues. The CDR3 loop reads CASSVGGTGNEQYF. CDR3 nucleotides: TGCGCCAGCAGCGTTGGGGGGACAGGGAACGAGCAGTACTTC.

CDR3 in amino acids: CASSLVMGPGAEAFF. CDR3 coding DNA: TGCGCCAGCAGCTTGGTGATGGGCCCAGGGGCTGAAGCTTTCTTT. J is TRBJ1-1 and V is TRBV5-1; TRBD1 might be the D (6 bases). The V and J ends lost 0 bases and 6 bases respectively, with 15 bases between them. Looked up from germline, CDR1 is SGHRS and CDR2 is YFSETQ. This CDR3 has 15 residues.

The chain has TRBV19 and TRBJ1-1, with TRBD1 identical over 7 bases. The trim removed 5 bases at V and 8 bases at J, leaving 11 bases unmatched. Germline values: CDR1 LNHDA, CDR2 SQIVND (reference sequence). This CDR3 spans 14 amino acids. For the CDR3, the DNA is TGTGCCAGTAGTCCTCATTCCGGGACAGCAGAAGCTTTCTTT. This translates into CASSPHSGTAEAFF.

The chain joins TRBV7-2 to TRBJ2-1; a weak D match, TRBD2 (7 bases). The V end lost 5 bases, the J end lost 7 bases, and 18 bases lay between the germline ends. The germline gives CDR1 SGHTA, CDR2 FQGNSA. This CDR3 is 15 amino acids long. The CDR3 here is CASSLIVGGGNEQFF. The CDR3 DNA is TGTGCCAGCAGCCTAATTGTGGGAGGGGGGAATGAGCAGTTCTTC.

The table lists this clone with a count of one. This chain links TRBV2 with TRBJ1-1; D gene ambiguous. Germline V gene sequence: CDR1 SNHLY, CDR2 FYNNEI. Trimming took off 1 base at V and 4 bases at J, with 16 bases between the two ends. The CDR3 is 16 amino acids. The CDR3 is CASSEVRLRLPTEAFF. CDR3 sequence (DNA): TGTGCCAGCAGTGAAGTTCGCCTAAGACTCCCCACTGAAGCTTTCTTT.

This chain uses TRBV11-2 with TRBJ2-1; weak D call: TRBD2 (6 bases). With 5 bases removed from V and 14 bases from J, the gap between germline ends came to 19 bases. The CDR3 is 13 residues long. The germline CDR1 and CDR2 sequences are SGHAT and FQNNGV. For the CDR3, the DNA is TGTGCCAGCAGCCTAGCTAGACCGGGAGTGGAGTTCTTC. This gives the protein CASSLARPGVEFF.